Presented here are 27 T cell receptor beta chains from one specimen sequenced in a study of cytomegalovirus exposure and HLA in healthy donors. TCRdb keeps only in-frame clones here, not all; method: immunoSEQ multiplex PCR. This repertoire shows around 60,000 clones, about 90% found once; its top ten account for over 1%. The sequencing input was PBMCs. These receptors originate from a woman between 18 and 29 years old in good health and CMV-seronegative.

CDR3 residues: CASSLVAIDQPQHF. As DNA, the CDR3 is TGTGCCAGCAGCTTAGTAGCGATTGATCAGCCCCAGCATTTT. The V and J genes are TRBV7-6 and TRBJ1-5; D is ambiguous. There are 14 residues in the CDR3. Trimming shortened V by 1 base and J by 5 bases, and 9 bases separated the two germline ends. Germline assignment: CDR1 SGHVS and CDR2 FNYEAQ.

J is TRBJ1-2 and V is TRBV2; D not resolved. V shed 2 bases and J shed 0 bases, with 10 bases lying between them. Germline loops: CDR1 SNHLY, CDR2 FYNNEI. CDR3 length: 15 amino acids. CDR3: CASSEFSAANYGYTF. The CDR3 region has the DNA TGTGCCAGCAGTGAATTTAGCGCCGCTAACTATGGCTACACCTTC.

The CDR3 DNA is TGTGCCAGCAGTTACTCCCCCAGGCAGAAGGAGACCCAGTACTTC. Translated: CASSYSPRQKETQYF. This sequence joins TRBV6-5 and TRBJ2-5; no reliable D call. CDR1 and CDR2 (germline): MNHEY, SVGAGI. Trimming removed 0 bases at V and 5 bases at J, with 13 bases between. The CDR3 covers 15 residues.

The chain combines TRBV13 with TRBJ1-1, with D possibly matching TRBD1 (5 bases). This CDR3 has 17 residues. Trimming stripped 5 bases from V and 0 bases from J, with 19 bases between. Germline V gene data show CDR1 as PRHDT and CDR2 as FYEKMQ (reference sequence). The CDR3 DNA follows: TGTGCCAGCAGCGAAGGACCCACACAGGACATGAACACTGAAGCTTTCTTT. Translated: CASSEGPTQDMNTEAFF.

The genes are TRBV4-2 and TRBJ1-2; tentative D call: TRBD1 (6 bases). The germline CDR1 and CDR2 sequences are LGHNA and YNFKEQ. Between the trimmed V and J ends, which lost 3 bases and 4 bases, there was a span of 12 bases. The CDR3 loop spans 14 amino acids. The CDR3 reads CASSQEGGAYGYTF. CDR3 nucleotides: TGTGCCAGCAGCCAGGAAGGGGGGGCCTATGGCTACACCTTC.

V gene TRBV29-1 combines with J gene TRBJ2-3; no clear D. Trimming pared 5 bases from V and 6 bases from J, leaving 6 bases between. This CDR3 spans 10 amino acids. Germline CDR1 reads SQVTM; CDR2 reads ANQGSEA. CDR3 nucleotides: TGCAGCGTTCGGGTTGATACGCAGTATTTT. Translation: CSVRVDTQYF.

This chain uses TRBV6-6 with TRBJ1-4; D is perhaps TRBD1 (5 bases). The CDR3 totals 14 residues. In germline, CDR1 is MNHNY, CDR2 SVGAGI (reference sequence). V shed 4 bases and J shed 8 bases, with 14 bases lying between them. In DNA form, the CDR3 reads TGTGCCAGCAGTTTTCGTCAGGGAAACGAAAAACTGTTTTTT. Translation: CASSFRQGNEKLFF.

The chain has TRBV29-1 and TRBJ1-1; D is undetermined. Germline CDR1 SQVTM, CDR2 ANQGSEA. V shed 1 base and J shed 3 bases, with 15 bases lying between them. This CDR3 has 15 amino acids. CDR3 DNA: TGCAGCGTTGAAGTGGTGGTATTAGTAGACACTGAAGCTTTCTTT. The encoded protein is CSVEVVVLVDTEAFF.

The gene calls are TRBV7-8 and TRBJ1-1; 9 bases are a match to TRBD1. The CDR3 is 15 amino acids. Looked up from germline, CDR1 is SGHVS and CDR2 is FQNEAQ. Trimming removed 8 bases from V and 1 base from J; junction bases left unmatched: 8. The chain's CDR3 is CASGVGQGQNTEAFF. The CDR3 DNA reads TGTGCCAGCGGGGTGGGACAGGGACAGAACACTGAAGCTTTCTTT. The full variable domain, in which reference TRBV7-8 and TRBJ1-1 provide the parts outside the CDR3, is GAGVSQSPRYKVAKRGQDVALRCDPISGHVSLFWYQQALGQGPEFLTYFQNEAQLDKSGLPSDRFFAERPEGSVSTLKIQRTQQEDSAVYLCASGVGQGQNTEAFFGQGTRLTVV.

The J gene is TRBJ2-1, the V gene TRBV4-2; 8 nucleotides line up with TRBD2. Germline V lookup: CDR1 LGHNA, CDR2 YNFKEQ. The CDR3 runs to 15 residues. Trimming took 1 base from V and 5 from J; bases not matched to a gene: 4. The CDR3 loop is CASSQGHGGDNEQFF. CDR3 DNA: TGTGCCAGCAGCCAAGGCCACGGGGGGGACAATGAGCAGTTCTTC.

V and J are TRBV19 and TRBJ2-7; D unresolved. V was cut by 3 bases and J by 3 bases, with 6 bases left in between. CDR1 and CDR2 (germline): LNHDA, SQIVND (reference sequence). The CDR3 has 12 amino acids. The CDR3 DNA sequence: TGTGCCAGTAGTATCCCCGGCTACGAGCAGTACTTC. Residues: CASSIPGYEQYF.

As DNA, the CDR3 is TGCAGTGCTGCAGAAGACTACGAGCAGTACTTC. Its protein is CSAAEDYEQYF. The gene calls are TRBV20-1 and TRBJ2-7, with no clear D. Trimming cost V 5 bases and J 3 bases, with 8 bases left between them. Germline lookup yields CDR1 DFQATT and CDR2 SNEGSKA (reference sequence). This CDR3 region has 11 residues.

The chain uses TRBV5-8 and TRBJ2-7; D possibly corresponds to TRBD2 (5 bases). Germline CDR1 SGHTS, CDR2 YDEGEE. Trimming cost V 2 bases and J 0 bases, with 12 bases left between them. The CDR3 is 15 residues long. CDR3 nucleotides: TGTGCCAGCAGCTTAACACCCGGGATCTCCTACGAGCAGTACTTC. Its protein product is CASSLTPGISYEQYF.

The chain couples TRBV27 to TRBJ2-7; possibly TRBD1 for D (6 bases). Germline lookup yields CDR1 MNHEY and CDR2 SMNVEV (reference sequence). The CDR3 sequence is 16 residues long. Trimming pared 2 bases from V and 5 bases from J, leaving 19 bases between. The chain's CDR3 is CASSLLPPWGLDEQYF. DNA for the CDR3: TGTGCCAGCAGTTTACTCCCCCCGTGGGGGCTCGACGAGCAGTACTTC.

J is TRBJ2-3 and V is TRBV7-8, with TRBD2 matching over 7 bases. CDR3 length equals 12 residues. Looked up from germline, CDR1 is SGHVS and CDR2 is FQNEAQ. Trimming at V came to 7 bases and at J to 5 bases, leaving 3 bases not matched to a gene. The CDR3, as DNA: TGTGCCAGCAAGCTAGCGGTAGATACGCAGTATTTT. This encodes CASKLAVDTQYF.

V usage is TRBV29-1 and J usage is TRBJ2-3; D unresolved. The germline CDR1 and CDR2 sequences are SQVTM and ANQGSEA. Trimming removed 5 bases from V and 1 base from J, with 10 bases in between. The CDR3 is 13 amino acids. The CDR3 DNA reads TGCAGCGTTAAGTTTCAGGGCACAGATACGCAGTATTTT. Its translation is CSVKFQGTDTQYF.

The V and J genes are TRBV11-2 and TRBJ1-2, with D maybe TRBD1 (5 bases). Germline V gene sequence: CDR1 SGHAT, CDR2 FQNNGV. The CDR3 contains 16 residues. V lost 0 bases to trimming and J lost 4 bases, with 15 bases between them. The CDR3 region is CASSLDHGGFGYGYTF. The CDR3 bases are TGTGCCAGCAGCTTAGATCACGGGGGATTCGGCTATGGCTACACCTTC.

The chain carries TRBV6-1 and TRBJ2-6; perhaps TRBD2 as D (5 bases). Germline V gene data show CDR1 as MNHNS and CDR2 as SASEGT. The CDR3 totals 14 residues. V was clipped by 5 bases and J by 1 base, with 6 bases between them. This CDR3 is CASSRGSGANVLTF. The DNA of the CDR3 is TGTGCCAGCAGTCGGGGATCTGGGGCCAACGTCCTGACTTTC.

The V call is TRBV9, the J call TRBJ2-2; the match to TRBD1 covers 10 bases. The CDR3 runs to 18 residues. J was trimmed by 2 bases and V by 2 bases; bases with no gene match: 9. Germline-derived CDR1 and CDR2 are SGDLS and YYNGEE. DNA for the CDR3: TGTGCCAGCAGCGTTTCGGGACAGGGGATCCCCAACACCGGGGAGCTGTTTTTT. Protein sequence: CASSVSGQGIPNTGELFF.

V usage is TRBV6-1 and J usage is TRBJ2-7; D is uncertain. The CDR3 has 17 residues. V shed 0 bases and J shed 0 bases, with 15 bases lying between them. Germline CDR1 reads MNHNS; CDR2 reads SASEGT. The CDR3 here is CASSEALGRMSSYEQYF. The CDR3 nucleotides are TGTGCCAGCAGTGAAGCGCTGGGCAGGATGAGCTCCTACGAGCAGTACTTC.

CDR3 amino acids: CASSSPGGVVAFF. DNA for the CDR3: TGTGCCAGCAGCTCCCCTGGAGGAGTGGTAGCTTTCTTT. This rearrangement joins TRBV7-9 to TRBJ1-1; D is unresolved. This CDR3 region has 13 residues. Trimming stripped 4 bases from V and 10 bases from J, with 16 bases between. Per germline, CDR1 SEHNR and CDR2 FQNEAQ (reference sequence).

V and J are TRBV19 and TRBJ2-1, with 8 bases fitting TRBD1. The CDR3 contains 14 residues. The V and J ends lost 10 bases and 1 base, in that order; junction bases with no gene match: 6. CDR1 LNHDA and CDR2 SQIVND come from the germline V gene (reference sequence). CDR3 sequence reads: CATNHRGSYNEQFF. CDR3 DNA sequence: TGTGCCACGAACCACAGGGGGTCCTACAATGAGCAGTTCTTC.

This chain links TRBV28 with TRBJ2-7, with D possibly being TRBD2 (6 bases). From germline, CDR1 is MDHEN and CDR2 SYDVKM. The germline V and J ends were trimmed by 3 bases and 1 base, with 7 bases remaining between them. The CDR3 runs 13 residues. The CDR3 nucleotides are TGTGCCAGCAGTTTTAGCGGTTCCTACGAGCAGTACTTC. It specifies CASSFSGSYEQYF.

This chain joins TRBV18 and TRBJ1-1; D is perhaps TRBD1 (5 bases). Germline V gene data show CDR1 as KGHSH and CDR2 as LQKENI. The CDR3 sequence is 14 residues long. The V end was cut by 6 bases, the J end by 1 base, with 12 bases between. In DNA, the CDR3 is TGTGCCAGCTCCCCCCGACAGTCGAACACTGAAGCTTTCTTT. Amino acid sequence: CASSPRQSNTEAFF.

The CDR3 reads CSARTEAFF. As DNA, the CDR3 is TGCAGTGCTAGGACAGAGGCTTTCTTT. This chain joins TRBV20-1 and TRBJ1-1; D might be TRBD1 (5 bases). This CDR3 region has 9 residues. Germline assignment: CDR1 DFQATT and CDR2 SNEGSKA (reference sequence). The V and J ends lost 3 bases and 11 bases respectively, with 7 bases between them.

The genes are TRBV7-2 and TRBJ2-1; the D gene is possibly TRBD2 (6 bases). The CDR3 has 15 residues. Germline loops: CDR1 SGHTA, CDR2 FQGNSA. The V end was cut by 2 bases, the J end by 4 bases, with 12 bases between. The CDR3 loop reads CASSLYRGSYNEQFF. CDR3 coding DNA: TGTGCCAGCAGCTTATACCGGGGGAGTTACAATGAGCAGTTCTTC.

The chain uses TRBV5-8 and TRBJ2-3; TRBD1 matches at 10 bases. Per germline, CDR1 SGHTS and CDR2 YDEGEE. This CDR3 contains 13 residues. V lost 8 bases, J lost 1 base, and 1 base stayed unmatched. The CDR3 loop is CARGQGGTDTQYF. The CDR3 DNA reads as TGTGCCAGAGGACAGGGGGGCACAGATACGCAGTATTTT.